This note documents a single TCR beta chain sequence. Its cognate antigen is unknown. The length of the CDR3 is 16 residues. Per the germline V gene, CDR1 is LNHDA and CDR2 is SQIVND (reference sequence). V shed 8 bases and J shed 2 bases, with 19 bases lying between them. Primers included in the PCR were 60 Vbeta and 13 Jbeta primers. Sequencing was performed with immunoSEQ multiplex PCR; in TCRdb, only in-frame clones are kept and a portion is missing. The data show 50,000 or so clones, and the top ten clones hold 10% to 15%. This entry is derived from a study of cytomegalovirus exposure and HLA in healthy donors. Study-wide points: Common viral pathogens (according to a later analysis) appeared linked to several of the most significant clusters.

Sample: PBMCs. The chain couples TRBV19 to TRBJ1-5, with D hard to call. The source of this sequence is an older woman in good health and CMV-seropositive. The CDR3 nucleotides read TGTGCCAGTCAAAGAGGGAAAGGGCTTGGCAATCAGCCCCAGCATTTT. It codes for CASQRGKGLGNQPQHF.